These T cell receptor beta chains were read from a single sample in a study of PD-1 blockade in classical Hodgkin lymphoma. The repertoire was sequenced with immunoSEQ multiplex PCR; TCRdb's copy has only in-frame clones and lacks some. The sample yields over 6,500 clones, roughly 74% seen once. This specimen was peripheral blood mononuclear cells (PBMCs), taken before the fourth cycle of nivolumab. The receptors were sampled from a human donor with classical Hodgkin lymphoma. Both conserved end residues are part of each CDR3. The D gene is left open where the match is weak. Clone size is stated in some rows and not others, as once, few, many or a class when expanded.

J | V | D | size | DNA | CDR3
TRBJ2-1 | TRBV19 | TRBD2 | NA | TGTGCCAGTAGTATAGTACTAGCGGGGTCCAATGAGCAGTTCTTC | CASSIVLAGSNEQFF
TRBJ2-1 | TRBV5-1 | NA | NA | TGCGCCAGCAGCCCGGCCCCCTACAATGAGCAGTTCTTC | CASSPAPYNEQFF
TRBJ1-1 | TRBV10-3 | NA | once | TGTGCCATCAGTGAGTGGGGGGACCTCCTGAACACTGAAGCTTTCTTT | CAISEWGDLLNTEAFF
TRBJ1-6 | TRBV4-2 | TRBD1 | NA | TGTGCCAGCAGCCAAGAGACAGGGGGCTATAGTTCACCCCTCCACTTT | CASSQETGGYSSPLHF
TRBJ1-2 | TRBV9 | TRBD1 | few | TGTGCCAGCAGCGTAATCTCAGGGCCGGGACAGGGTTTTATCACCTTC | CASSVISGPGQGFITF
TRBJ2-5 | TRBV5-1 | TRBD1 | NA | TGCGCCAGCAGCCTAGACGGACAGGGGATAGGGGAGACCCAGTACTTC | CASSLDGQGIGETQYF
TRBJ2-5 | TRBV15 | TRBD1 | few | TGTGCCACCAGCAGTAGACAGGGGGCCAAGACCCAGTACTTC | CATSSRQGAKTQYF
TRBJ1-5 | TRBV28 | NA | NA | TGTGCCAGCAGTCTGGGCCCCTCGAGAAATCAGCCCCAGCATTTT | CASSLGPSRNQPQHF
TRBJ1-1 | TRBV25-1 | NA | few | TGTGCCAGCAGTGAAGGGATGAACACTGAAGCTTTCTTT | CASSEGMNTEAFF
TRBJ2-1 | TRBV4-1 | NA | few | TGCGCCAGCAGCCAAGATTCCAGCATTTCCTACAATGAGCAGTTCTTC | CASSQDSSISYNEQFF
TRBJ1-2 | TRBV28 | NA | few | TGTGCCAGCGGTGATGACTATGGCTACACCTTC | CASGDDYGYTF
TRBJ1-1 | TRBV29-1 | TRBD1 | few | TGCAGCGGTGGACAGGGGGTGGGTAACACTGAAGCTTTCTTT | CSGGQGVGNTEAFF
TRBJ2-2 | TRBV14 | NA | NA | TGTGCCAGCAGCCAAATAGTAAACACCGGGGAGCTGTTTTTT | CASSQIVNTGELFF
TRBJ2-2 | TRBV7-9 | TRBD1 | few | TGTGCCAGCAGCCAACTGGACAGGGCTTCCGGGGAGCTGTTTTTT | CASSQLDRASGELFF
TRBJ1-2 | TRBV4-1 | TRBD1 | NA | TGCGCCAGCAGCCCTTGGGACAGGGGCGAAAACTATGGCTACACCTTC | CASSPWDRGENYGYTF
TRBJ2-1 | TRBV9 | TRBD1 | NA | TGTGCCAGCAGCGTAAAATTGACAGGGGGGCTGTTCTTC | CASSVKLTGGLFF
TRBJ1-1 | TRBV27 | TRBD1 | NA | TGTGCCAGCAGCCAGGGGACAGGGGGCGGCACTGAAGCTTTCTTT | CASSQGTGGGTEAFF
TRBJ2-1 | TRBV7-9 | NA | NA | TGTGCCAGCAGCTTAGTAGGGGAAGGGTCTACTTACAATGAGCAGTTCTTC | CASSLVGEGSTYNEQFF
TRBJ2-7 | TRBV28 | TRBD1 | NA | TGTGCCAGCAGTGGTTCTACGGGACAGCTAGACTACGAGCAGTACTTC | CASSGSTGQLDYEQYF
TRBJ1-4 | TRBV6-5 | NA | once | TGTGCCAGCAGAAAGGACACAGGGTGGTCTGAAAAACTGTTTTTT | CASRKDTGWSEKLFF
TRBJ2-1 | TRBV5-1 | NA | few | TGCGCCAGCAGCTCCAGGAACAATGAGCAGTTCTTC | CASSSRNNEQFF
TRBJ1-2 | TRBV28 | NA | NA | TGTGCCAGCAGTTTGAGGGGTTTTACCTATGGCTACACCTTC | CASSLRGFTYGYTF
TRBJ2-5 | TRBV28 | TRBD1 | NA | TGTGCCAGCAGCGACAGGGCCTCTGTGTCTGAGACCCAGTACTTC | CASSDRASVSETQYF
TRBJ2-3 | TRBV5-5 | NA | NA | TGTGCCAGCAGCCCAGGGGTGAACACAGATACGCAGTATTTT | CASSPGVNTDTQYF
TRBJ1-4 | TRBV7-2 | NA | NA | TGTGCCAGCAGCCTCACGCCTAAAGAAAAACTGTTTTTT | CASSLTPKEKLFF
TRBJ1-6 | TRBV7-2 | NA | NA | TGTGCCAGCAGCTTAGCGAGTAGTTTACGGGTTTCACCCCTCCACTTT | CASSLASSLRVSPLHF
TRBJ1-1 | TRBV4-3 | TRBD1 | once | TGCGCCAGCAGCCAATATGACAGGGGGCATACTGAAGCTTTCTTT | CASSQYDRGHTEAFF
TRBJ2-1 | TRBV19 | NA | NA | TGTGCCAGTAGTATAGACGCGCCGCGGGATGAGCAGTTCTTC | CASSIDAPRDEQFF
TRBJ1-3 | TRBV5-1 | NA | few | TGCGCCAGCAGCTTTAGTTCCACAGGGACTGGAAACACCATATATTTT | CASSFSSTGTGNTIYF
TRBJ2-7 | TRBV23-1 | TRBD2 | once | TGCGCCAGCAGTCACCGGGAGGCGGGCTACGAGCAGTACTTC | CASSHREAGYEQYF
TRBJ1-6 | TRBV6-1 | NA | NA | TGTGCCAGCAGTGAACCCCGGGCCTCACCCCTCCACTTT | CASSEPRASPLHF
TRBJ1-3 | TRBV4-1 | NA | NA | TGCGCCAGCAGCCAAGTATTCAGCTCTGGAAACACCATATATTTT | CASSQVFSSGNTIYF
TRBJ2-3 | TRBV6-1 | TRBD2 | few | TGTGCCAGCACCGGGACTAGCGGGAGCGCAGATACGCAGTATTTT | CASTGTSGSADTQYF
TRBJ1-2 | TRBV23-1 | TRBD1 | NA | TGCGCCAGCAGAACGGACAGGGTCTACGGTGGCTACACCTTC | CASRTDRVYGGYTF
TRBJ1-2 | TRBV21-1 | NA | NA | TGTGCCAGCAGCAAAGCGGCGGGCGGGGGGGTTGGCTACACCTTC | CASSKAAGGGVGYTF
TRBJ2-7 | TRBV5-4 | TRBD1 | NA | TGTGCCAGCAGCTTAGGGGACAGAGCCTACGAGCAGTACTTC | CASSLGDRAYEQYF
TRBJ2-7 | TRBV28 | TRBD2 | NA | TGTGCCAGCAGTTCCCCGGGACTAGGGGACGAGCAGTACTTC | CASSSPGLGDEQYF
TRBJ1-5 | TRBV6-4 | TRBD1 | NA | TGTGCCAGCAGTCAACAGGGGAATCAGCCCCAGCATTTT | CASSQQGNQPQHF
TRBJ1-5 | TRBV10-2 | NA | NA | TGCGCCAGCAGTGAGTCGGACCCTTCATTCAATCAGCCCCAGCATTTT | CASSESDPSFNQPQHF
TRBJ2-3 | TRBV29-1 | TRBD2 | NA | TGCAGCGTTCCCATTACTAGCGGGAGGACAGATACGCAGTATTTT | CSVPITSGRTDTQYF
TRBJ2-7 | TRBV28 | NA | medium-sized | TGTGCCAGCAGTGCGGACGGGCCCTACGAGCAGTACTTC | CASSADGPYEQYF
TRBJ1-1 | TRBV6-5 | NA | NA | TGTGCCAGCACCAACGGGATGAACACTGAAGCTTTCTTT | CASTNGMNTEAFF
TRBJ2-5 | TRBV5-1 | NA | NA | TGCGCCAGCAGCTTGGCCCTAGTCGGATTGGAGACCCAGTACTTC | CASSLALVGLETQYF